What follows are 32 T cell receptor beta chains derived from one specimen sequenced in a study of response to subunit inactivated influenza vaccine. TCRdb re-analysed the RT-PCR reads in MiXCR, keeping a single row per CDR3 protein. The sample gives about 650,000 distinct CDR3 sequences, 14% of which show up once; 7.5% to 8% is in the top ten. The sample here was PBMCs from blood, taken around 15 days before vaccination. These receptors all stem from a man aged 45-65 years who received an inactivated influenza vaccine.

This clonotype has at least ten counts. This chain connects TRBV7-2 to TRBJ2-7; TRBD1 might be the D (6 bases). The germline V and J ends were trimmed by 1 base and 3 bases, with 10 bases remaining between them. There are 14 residues in the CDR3. In germline, CDR1 is SGHTA, CDR2 FQGNSA. CDR3 sequence: CASSLEQGIYEQYF. The DNA of the CDR3 is TGTGCCAGCAGCTTAGAACAGGGAATCTACGAGCAGTACTTC.

This clonotype was picked up many times. CDR3 DNA sequence: TGCAGCGTTAGAACTAGCGGAACAAACGAGCAGTACTTC. It codes for CSVRTSGTNEQYF. The chain couples TRBV29-1 to TRBJ2-7, with 8 bases aligning to TRBD2. Germline trimming cut 5 bases from V and 5 bases from J; bases unmatched to any gene: 8. The CDR3 length is 13 residues. In germline, CDR1 is SQVTM, CDR2 ANQGSEA.

This clonotype was counted a few times. The chain is built from TRBV5-5 and TRBJ1-2; 9 bases map to TRBD1. The CDR3 runs to 14 residues. Germline CDR1 and CDR2: SGHKS and YYEKEE (reference sequence). Unmatched junction bases numbered 4, after V lost 3 bases and J lost 4 bases. For the CDR3, the DNA is TGTGCCAGCAGCTCCACGACAGGGGGCTATGGCTACACCTTC. It translates to CASSSTTGGYGYTF.

The genes are TRBV2 and TRBJ2-2, with a possible D match to TRBD2 (7 bases). The CDR3 has 16 residues. Looked up from germline, CDR1 is SNHLY and CDR2 is FYNNEI. V dropped 3 bases and J dropped 5 bases, with 16 bases sitting between them. For the CDR3, the DNA is TGTGCCAGCAGTGATCCGGGGGGCCTTCTTACCGGGGAGCTGTTTTTT. As protein: CASSDPGGLLTGELFF.

Written as DNA, the CDR3 is TGCAGTGCGGACGGGACAGGGGGAACAGATACGCAGTATTTT. Its protein product is CSADGTGGTDTQYF. The rearrangement links TRBV20-1 to TRBJ2-3, with TRBD1 matching over 11 bases. The J segment lost 3 bases and the V segment lost 6 bases, leaving 5 bases of the junction unmatched. CDR1 is DFQATT and CDR2 is SNEGSKA in the germline V gene (reference sequence). This CDR3 comprises 14 residues.

Ten or more counts support this clonotype. The rearrangement uses TRBV12-3 or TRBV12-4 and TRBJ2-7, with a tentative D call TRBD2 (6 bases). The CDR3 spans 11 residues. Trimming cost V 5 bases and J 7 bases, with 9 bases left between them. CDR3 sequence reads: CASSVAGEQYF. CDR3 bases: TGTGCCAGCAGTGTGGCGGGGGAGCAGTACTTC.

This clonotype was seen many times. V usage is TRBV7-2 and J usage is TRBJ1-5, with D maybe TRBD1 (5 bases). The CDR3 runs to 13 residues. Looked up from germline, CDR1 is SGHTA and CDR2 is FQGNSA. Trimming stripped 3 bases from V and 3 bases from J, with 6 bases between. The CDR3 spells CASSLGVNQPQHF. CDR3 nucleotide sequence: TGTGCCAGCAGCTTGGGGGTCAATCAGCCCCAGCATTTT.

This clonotype was counted between two and nine times. The chain uses TRBV7-2 and TRBJ2-3; D unresolved. Germline assignment: CDR1 SGHTA and CDR2 FQGNSA. The CDR3 extends over 13 amino acids. Trimming left V 3 bases short and J 4 bases short, with 8 bases between. In nucleotides, the CDR3 is TGTGCCAGCAGCTTTGTTCATCCAGATACGCAGTATTTT. It translates to CASSFVHPDTQYF.

This clonotype has a handful of counts. The chain recombines TRBV18 with TRBJ2-2; tentatively, D is TRBD1 or TRBD2 (5 bases each). The ends were cut back, 0 bases at V and 5 bases at J, with 16 bases in the middle. Germline CDR1 and CDR2: KGHSH and LQKENI. CDR3 length: 17 residues. CDR3 in amino acids: CASSPPPGTDLTGELFF. CDR3 nucleotides: TGTGCCAGCTCACCACCGCCGGGGACGGACCTTACCGGGGAGCTGTTTTTT.

The CDR3 is CSARTPSYNEQFF. As DNA, the CDR3 is TGCAGTGCCAGGACGCCTTCCTACAATGAGCAGTTCTTC. This rearrangement joins TRBV20-1 to TRBJ2-1; D not resolved. V lost 6 bases to trimming and J lost 1 base, with 10 bases between them. The CDR3 totals 13 residues. Germline CDR1 and CDR2: DFQATT and SNEGSKA (reference sequence).

This clonotype was seen a few times. V is TRBV20-1 and J is TRBJ1-4; D is ambiguous. Trimming took 4 bases from V and 1 from J, leaving 7 bases between them. This CDR3 spans 13 amino acids. Germline assignment: CDR1 DFQATT and CDR2 SNEGSKA (reference sequence). The CDR3, as DNA: TGCAGTGCTACCCAAAGAACTAATGAAAAACTGTTTTTT. Encoded protein: CSATQRTNEKLFF.

This clonotype was detected a few times. CDR3 amino acids: CASSKQGFQPQHF. In DNA form, the CDR3 reads TGTGCCAGCAGCAAGCAGGGGTTTCAGCCCCAGCATTTT. The chain employs TRBV12-3 or TRBV12-4 and TRBJ1-5, with D tentatively TRBD1 (6 bases). The V end lost 6 bases, the J end lost 6 bases, and 12 bases lay between the germline ends. The CDR3 covers 13 residues.

The rearrangement joins TRBV5-1 to TRBJ2-3; D is unresolved. Trimming pared 4 bases from V and 2 bases from J, leaving 5 bases between. The CDR3 has 12 amino acids. CDR1 and CDR2 from the germline V gene are SGHRS and YFSETQ. The CDR3 spells CASSEFTDTQYF. The CDR3, as DNA: TGCGCCAGCAGCGAGTTCACAGATACGCAGTATTTT.

At least ten counts were recorded for this clonotype. This rearrangement joins TRBV29-1 to TRBJ2-5; no clear D. Germline lookup yields CDR1 SQVTM and CDR2 ANQGSEA. The CDR3 loop spans 13 amino acids. V was cut by 3 bases and J by 5 bases, with 13 bases left in between. This chain's CDR3 is CSVDGPQGETQYF. DNA for the CDR3: TGCAGCGTTGACGGTCCTCAAGGGGAGACCCAGTACTTC.

The V and J genes are TRBV27 and TRBJ2-1, with TRBD2 matching 7 bases. The CDR3 has 15 residues. Germline V lookup: CDR1 MNHEY, CDR2 SMNVEV (reference sequence). V gave up 5 bases and J gave up 3 bases; unmatched junction bases: 7. The CDR3 sequence: CASSNTGGHYNEQFF. The CDR3 DNA reads as TGTGCCAGCAGTAACACGGGAGGACACTACAATGAGCAGTTCTTC.

The chain combines TRBV9 with TRBJ1-2; D is unresolved. The CDR3 runs to 13 residues. The V gene lost 0 bases and the J gene lost 1 base, with 4 bases spanning the gap. Per the germline V gene, CDR1 is SGDLS and CDR2 is YYNGEE. CDR3 in amino acids: CASSVGNNYGYTF. The CDR3, as DNA: TGTGCCAGCAGCGTAGGGAATAACTATGGCTACACCTTC.

This rearrangement joins TRBV19 to TRBJ2-2, with D possibly TRBD1 on 6 matching bases. CDR1 and CDR2 (germline): LNHDA, SQIVND (reference sequence). The V end was cut by 7 bases, the J end by 5 bases, with 14 bases between. The CDR3 is made up of 14 amino acids. In DNA, the CDR3 is TGTGCCAGTAATTCCCCCAGGGGAACCGGGGAGCTGTTTTTT. Translation: CASNSPRGTGELFF.

The sample holds a few counts of this clonotype. The chain couples TRBV7-8 to TRBJ2-5; TRBD2 is a possible D gene (5 bases). Germline V gene data show CDR1 as SGHVS and CDR2 as FQNEAQ. CDR3 size: 15 residues. Trimming stripped 5 bases from V and 4 bases from J, with 17 bases between. CDR3 protein: CASSLNGERGETQYF. The CDR3 bases are TGTGCCAGCAGCCTAAATGGGGAGCGAGGAGAGACCCAGTACTTC. The whole variable domain, remainder taken from reference TRBV7-8 and TRBJ2-5, is GAGVSQSPRYKVAKRGQDVALRCDPISGHVSLFWYQQALGQGPEFLTYFQNEAQLDKSGLPSDRFFAERPEGSVSTLKIQRTQQEDSAVYLCASSLNGERGETQYFGPGTRLLVL.

The rearrangement joins TRBV6-2 or TRBV6-3 to TRBJ2-1; 10 bases fit TRBD2. V was pared by 4 bases and J by 8 bases, with 14 bases of the junction left unmatched. The CDR3 loop spans 17 amino acids. The germline gives CDR1 MNHEY, CDR2 SVGEGT. As DNA, the CDR3 is TGTGCCAGCAGTTTCCATAGCGGGAGGACTCCCACGGATGAGCAGTTCTTC. As protein: CASSFHSGRTPTDEQFF.

The rearrangement joins TRBV11-2 to TRBJ2-1, with 10 positions matching TRBD2. The CDR3 covers 15 residues. V was clipped by 4 bases and J by 9 bases; unmatched bases: 9. CDR1 is SGHAT and CDR2 is FQNNGV in the germline V gene. For the CDR3, the DNA is TGTGCCAGCAGCTCCGAGCGGGGGGGCGTCGGTGAGCAGTTCTTC. Protein product: CASSSERGGVGEQFF. The whole variable domain, remainder taken from reference TRBV11-2 and TRBJ2-1, is EAGVAQSPRYKIIEKRQSVAFWCNPISGHATLYWYQQILGQGPKLLIQFQNNGVVDDSQLPKDRFSAERLKGVDSTLKIQPAKLEDSAVYLCASSSERGGVGEQFFGPGTRLTVL.

In this sample, this clonotype turned up many times. The rearrangement uses TRBV6-2 or TRBV6-3 and TRBJ1-1, with 7 bases aligning to TRBD1. From germline, CDR1 is MNHEY and CDR2 SVGEGT. Trimming removed 6 bases from V and 0 bases from J; junction bases left unmatched: 7. The CDR3 sequence is 15 residues long. In DNA form, the CDR3 reads TGTGCCAGCAGATCCTCGGGACAGATGAACACTGAAGCTTTCTTT. It yields the protein CASRSSGQMNTEAFF.

The V gene is TRBV20-1, the J gene TRBJ2-1; 10 bases agree with TRBD2. The CDR3 covers 13 residues. Germline CDR1 DFQATT, CDR2 SNEGSKA (reference sequence). V shed 5 bases and J 9 bases; nucleotides not matched to a gene: 7. CDR3 DNA sequence: TGCAGTGCTGGGGCTAGCGGGAGCATTGAGCAGTTCTTC. Translated: CSAGASGSIEQFF.

This clonotype was counted many times. CDR3 residues: CSARDLSSGDTQYF. The CDR3 DNA reads as TGCAGTGCTAGAGATCTTAGTAGCGGAGATACGCAGTATTTT. The chain joins TRBV20-1 to TRBJ2-3, with D maybe TRBD2 (6 bases). This CDR3 has 14 amino acids. Trimming removed 0 bases from V and 5 bases from J, with 12 bases in between. The germline V gene has CDR1 DFQATT and CDR2 SNEGSKA (reference sequence).

This clonotype was detected a few times. The CDR3 here is CASSSDGTGSYEQYF. In DNA, the CDR3 is TGTGCCAGCAGCTCCGACGGGACAGGCTCCTACGAGCAGTACTTC. The chain is built from TRBV5-4 and TRBJ2-7, with 8 bases fitting TRBD1. The V segment lost 3 bases and the J segment 0 bases; nucleotides outside the gene matches: 5. Germline V gives CDR1 SGHNT, CDR2 YYREEE (reference sequence). The CDR3 length is 15 residues.

The sample holds many counts of this clonotype. The chain recombines TRBV5-5 with TRBJ1-1; D is unresolved. This CDR3 region has 14 residues. Trimming shortened V by 0 bases and J by 1 base, and 7 bases separated the two germline ends. The germline CDR1 and CDR2 sequences are SGHKS and YYEKEE (reference sequence). Written as DNA, the CDR3 is TGTGCCAGCAGCTTGGGGGCAGGGAACACTGAAGCTTTCTTT. As protein: CASSLGAGNTEAFF.

The V gene is TRBV30, the J gene TRBJ2-7; D gene unclear. CDR3 length: 14 amino acids. V lost 0 bases, J lost 4 bases, and 13 bases lay in between. The germline CDR1 and CDR2 sequences are GTSNPN and SVGIG (reference sequence). The CDR3 DNA sequence: TGTGCCTGGAGTGTCAAAGGGTCCTCGTACGAGCAGTACTTC. Translation gives CAWSVKGSSYEQYF.

There are a few counts of this clonotype. The chain joins TRBV5-1 to TRBJ2-7; D gene ambiguous. Trimming cost V 0 bases and J 6 bases, with 7 bases left between them. There are 12 residues in the CDR3. Germline CDR1 and CDR2: SGHRS and YFSETQ. CDR3 coding DNA: TGCGCCAGCAGCTTGGGTTTCGCCGAGCAGTACTTC. Protein product: CASSLGFAEQYF.

This clonotype was picked up a small number of times. The chain carries TRBV12-3 or TRBV12-4 and TRBJ2-2, with 10 nucleotides matching TRBD2. The CDR3 extends over 17 amino acids. V gave up 5 bases and J gave up 5 bases; unmatched junction bases: 11. CDR3 protein: CASSPPQAGGRTGELFF. CDR3 DNA: TGTGCCAGCAGTCCGCCTCAAGCGGGGGGGAGAACCGGGGAGCTGTTTTTT.

The gene calls are TRBV7-2 and TRBJ2-1; perhaps D is TRBD1 or TRBD2 (5 bases each). The CDR3 is 12 amino acids. Trimming shortened V by 5 bases and J by 10 bases, and 12 bases separated the two germline ends. Per the germline V gene, CDR1 is SGHTA and CDR2 is FQGNSA. The CDR3 nucleotides are TGTGCCAGCAGCCTTCGGTGGGGGGAGCAGTTCTTC. Its protein is CASSLRWGEQFF.

This clonotype occurred a few times. The genes are TRBV15 and TRBJ1-2; 7 positions agree with TRBD1. Trimming took 1 base from V and 5 from J; bases not matched to a gene: 4. Germline-derived CDR1 and CDR2 are LNHNV and YYDKDF (reference sequence). The CDR3 contains 14 residues. As DNA, the CDR3 is TGTGCCACCAGCAGAGTGCAGGGGGGGTATGGCTACACCTTC. It translates to CATSRVQGGYGYTF.

This clonotype was seen only a few times. The chain recombines TRBV29-1 with TRBJ1-3; D is ambiguous. This CDR3 is 13 amino acids long. Deletions cut 7 bases from V and 0 bases from J, with 10 bases between. Per the germline V gene, CDR1 is SQVTM and CDR2 is ANQGSEA. The CDR3: CSAVRSSGNTIYF. For the CDR3, the DNA is TGCAGCGCTGTAAGGAGCTCTGGAAACACCATATATTTT.

The V and J genes are TRBV27 and TRBJ2-3; weak D call: TRBD2 (6 bases). CDR3 length equals 13 residues. Germline loops: CDR1 MNHEY, CDR2 SMNVEV (reference sequence). Trimming stripped 6 bases from V and 4 bases from J, with 11 bases between. The CDR3 DNA sequence: TGTGCCAGCAGGGGGCGCGGGGCAGATACGCAGTATTTT. This codes for CASRGRGADTQYF.